The 27 T cell receptor beta chains listed next were all sequenced from one sample in a study of OX40 agonist ivuxolimab in advanced cancers. Profiled with immunoSEQ multiplex PCR; TCRdb holds only in-frame clones, not every one. Among about 76,000 clones, around 86% were seen once, and the ten largest hold just over 2.5%. The specimen comprised CD4+ or CD8+ T cells sorted from blood, sampled in a trial of the OX40 agonist ivuxolimab. The receptors come from an adult with an advanced solid tumor such as melanoma, head and neck, liver or kidney cancer.

The chain uses TRBV5-6 and TRBJ2-4; D is perhaps TRBD1 (6 bases). The CDR3 extends over 15 amino acids. The V gene's germline CDR1 is SGHDT and CDR2 YYEEEE. V shed 2 bases and J shed 3 bases, with 12 bases lying between them. The chain's CDR3 is CASSFSGHFKNIQYF. CDR3 nucleotide sequence: TGTGCCAGCAGCTTTTCGGGACACTTCAAAAACATTCAGTACTTC.

The chain carries TRBV28 and TRBJ2-1; 8 nucleotides line up with TRBD1. The CDR3 consists of 15 residues. Trimming at V came to 6 bases and at J to 2 bases, leaving 6 bases not matched to a gene. Germline assignment: CDR1 MDHEN and CDR2 SYDVKM. CDR3 sequence reads: CASSPGGAPYNEQFF. DNA of the CDR3: TGTGCCAGCAGCCCAGGGGGCGCCCCCTACAATGAGCAGTTCTTC.

This chain joins TRBV28 and TRBJ1-2; 7 bases line up with TRBD1. The CDR3 is 12 residues long. J gave up 7 bases and V 6 bases, and 5 bases lay outside the gene matches. The V gene's germline CDR1 is MDHEN and CDR2 SYDVKM. The CDR3 loop is CASSLQGGGYTF. The CDR3 DNA is TGTGCCAGCAGCCTTCAGGGGGGTGGCTACACCTTC.

On this clone itself: Other DNA sequences of this sample code for an identical CDR3. J is TRBJ1-2 and V is TRBV11-2; D is unresolved. Trimming stripped 4 bases from V and 4 bases from J, with 13 bases between. The germline V gene encodes CDR1 SGHAT and CDR2 FQNNGV. This CDR3 has 14 residues. Written as DNA, the CDR3 is TGTGCCAGCAGCTCCTTGGGAGGCGGCTATGGCTACACCTTC. This gives the protein CASSSLGGGYGYTF.

V and J are TRBV5-4 and TRBJ1-2; a possible D gene is TRBD1 (6 bases). This CDR3 has 15 residues. With 0 bases removed from V and 2 bases from J, the gap between germline ends came to 11 bases. CDR1 and CDR2 (germline): SGHNT, YYREEE (reference sequence). Here the CDR3 DNA reads TGTGCCAGCAGCTTGGCCACGACAGGAAACTATGGCTACACCTTC. The encoded protein is CASSLATTGNYGYTF.

This clone was detected only once. This chain links TRBV4-3 with TRBJ2-3, with 8 bases lining up with TRBD2. The V gene end was trimmed by 2 bases and the J gene end by 1 base; junction bases not matched to a gene: 5. Germline V gene sequence: CDR1 LGHNA, CDR2 YSLEER. CDR3 length: 16 residues. CDR3 sequence: CASSQTGLVGTDTQYF. DNA of the CDR3: TGCGCCAGCAGCCAAACGGGACTAGTAGGCACAGATACGCAGTATTTT.

The chain employs TRBV10-3 and TRBJ2-1, with TRBD2 as a possible D gene (6 bases). The CDR3 runs to 12 residues. Trimming left V 4 bases short and J 7 bases short, with 8 bases between. CDR1 ENHRY and CDR2 SYGVKD come from the germline V gene. CDR3 in DNA: TGTGCCATCAGTGCCCGGGGGAATGAGCAGTTCTTC. Translating it yields CAISARGNEQFF.

The rearrangement joins TRBV11-2 to TRBJ1-5; TRBD1 might be the D (5 bases). The germline V and J ends were trimmed by 3 bases and 2 bases, with 11 bases remaining between them. The CDR3 consists of 15 residues. Germline values: CDR1 SGHAT, CDR2 FQNNGV. The CDR3 loop reads CASSLGGEGNQPQHF. DNA for the CDR3: TGTGCCAGCAGCTTGGGGGGTGAAGGCAATCAGCCCCAGCATTTT.

This clone was detected a few times. The CDR3: CASSIDRGGDQPQHF. In DNA form, the CDR3 reads TGTGCCAGTAGTATCGACAGGGGCGGCGATCAGCCCCAGCATTTT. The V gene is TRBV19, the J gene TRBJ1-5, with TRBD1 identical over 8 bases. With V trimmed by 3 bases and J by 5 bases, 6 bases remained unmatched. The CDR3 is 15 amino acids. CDR1 LNHDA and CDR2 SQIVND come from the germline V gene (reference sequence).

This clone has only one observation. One end of the junction fails to match germline, which may point to a read error. The CDR3 DNA reads as TGTGCTAGTAGCGGGGGGGCCGAGGATACGCAGTATTTT. Residues: CASSGGAEDTQYF. The chain combines TRBV19 with TRBJ2-3; TRBD2 matches at 11 bases. Germline CDR1 is LNHDA and CDR2 is SQIVND (reference sequence). The CDR3 spans 13 residues.

J is TRBJ2-1 and V is TRBV5-4; 8 bases map to TRBD2. Per germline, CDR1 SGHNT and CDR2 YYREEE (reference sequence). J was trimmed by 5 bases and V by 4 bases; bases with no gene match: 8. This CDR3 is 15 amino acids long. CDR3 amino acids: CASSPRGGSNNEQFF. The CDR3 coding sequence is TGTGCCAGCAGCCCTCGGGGGGGCAGCAACAATGAGCAGTTCTTC.

The chain recombines TRBV7-3 with TRBJ1-1; tentative D call: TRBD1 (5 bases). Trimming removed 5 bases at V and 4 bases at J, with 14 bases between. The CDR3 is 14 amino acids. Germline V CDR1 and CDR2: SGHTA, FQGTGA. The CDR3 sequence is CASSQVGGSTEAFF. DNA for the CDR3: TGTGCCAGCAGCCAGGTTGGGGGGAGCACTGAAGCTTTCTTT.

The chain links TRBV14 to TRBJ2-2, with D possibly matching TRBD1 (5 bases). This CDR3 has 16 amino acids. Deletions cut 1 base from V and 4 bases from J, with 13 bases between. The germline gives CDR1 SGHDN, CDR2 FVKESK. The CDR3 loop is CASSQAPQGSTGELFF. In DNA, the CDR3 is TGTGCCAGCAGCCAAGCCCCCCAGGGCAGCACCGGGGAGCTGTTTTTT. Variable domain in full (rest from reference TRBV14 and TRBJ2-2): EAGVTQFPSHSVIEKGQTVTLRCDPISGHDNLYWYRRVMGKEIKFLLHFVKESKQDESGMPNNRFLAERTGGTYSTLKVQPAELEDSGVYFCASSQAPQGSTGELFFGEGSRLTVL.

The chain combines TRBV6-5 with TRBJ1-2; no clear D gene. The V gene lost 6 bases and the J gene lost 4 bases, with 15 bases spanning the gap. There are 14 residues in the CDR3. The germline V gene encodes CDR1 MNHEY and CDR2 SVGAGI. The CDR3 loop reads CASRPSKETYGYTF. CDR3 in DNA: TGTGCCAGCAGACCTAGCAAGGAGACCTATGGCTACACCTTC.

J is TRBJ1-4 and V is TRBV7-9; D call uncertain. V dropped 1 base and J dropped 4 bases, with 10 bases sitting between them. The CDR3 length is 15 residues. Germline CDR1 is SEHNR and CDR2 is FQNEAQ (reference sequence). The CDR3 region is CASSLGGEYNEKLFF. The CDR3 DNA follows: TGTGCCAGCAGCTTAGGTGGCGAGTATAATGAAAAACTGTTTTTT.

The chain combines TRBV6-5 with TRBJ2-7; possible D gene TRBD1, 5 bases. This CDR3 has 13 residues. The germline V and J ends were trimmed by 7 bases and 4 bases, with 14 bases remaining between them. The V gene's germline CDR1 is MNHEY and CDR2 SVGAGI. CDR3 nucleotides: TGTGCCAGCAATGGGGTAGGGGCATACGAGCAGTACTTC. Its translation is CASNGVGAYEQYF.

This rearrangement joins TRBV6-5 to TRBJ1-6; TRBD1 is a possible D gene (5 bases). This CDR3 is built from 13 residues. Per germline, CDR1 MNHEY and CDR2 SVGAGI. Deletions cut 6 bases from V and 8 bases from J, with 11 bases between. CDR3 in amino acids: CASRPGPDSPLHF. In nucleotides, the CDR3 is TGTGCCAGCAGACCGGGACCGGATTCACCCCTCCACTTT.

This clone was recorded once. This chain connects TRBV6-1 to TRBJ2-7; D possibly corresponds to TRBD1 (5 bases). The germline V and J ends were trimmed by 6 bases and 6 bases, with 21 bases remaining between them. This CDR3 is built from 15 residues. Germline V gives CDR1 MNHNS, CDR2 SASEGT. For the CDR3, the DNA is TGTGCCAGCAGATCAGTAGGATTAAGGGGTAGCGAGCAGTACTTC. Translated, it gives CASRSVGLRGSEQYF.

This rearrangement joins TRBV28 to TRBJ1-1; 9 positions agree with TRBD1. Looked up from germline, CDR1 is MDHEN and CDR2 is SYDVKM. The V and J ends lost 2 bases and 6 bases, in that order; junction bases with no gene match: 10. CDR3 length: 16 amino acids. In DNA form, the CDR3 reads TGTGCCAGCAGTTTAGAGTTTTTTGGACAGGGGCCTGAAGCTTTCTTT. Protein sequence: CASSLEFFGQGPEAFF.

This rearrangement joins TRBV7-9 to TRBJ2-7, with D perhaps assigned TRBD1 or TRBD2 (5 bases each). Looked up from germline, CDR1 is SEHNR and CDR2 is FQNEAQ (reference sequence). CDR3 size: 13 residues. Trimming took 9 bases from V and 0 from J, leaving 12 bases between them. The CDR3, as DNA: TGTGCCAGGGGGCTAGGGAGCTCCTACGAGCAGTACGTC. Protein: CARGLGSSYEQYV.

J is TRBJ2-2 and V is TRBV28, with 8 nucleotides matching TRBD1. After removal of 11 bases from V and 3 bases from J, the junction contained 5 bases not matched to a gene. Germline V CDR1 and CDR2: MDHEN, SYDVKM. The CDR3 is 13 residues long. The CDR3 DNA is TGTGCCTGTCACAGGGGGGACACCGGGGAGCTGTTTTTT. Protein: CACHRGDTGELFF.

The chain uses TRBV7-3 and TRBJ2-6; 10 bases match TRBD1. The CDR3 loop spans 16 amino acids. V trimming: 2 bases; J trimming: 12 bases; junction bases outside the gene matches: 10. Per the germline V gene, CDR1 is SGHTA and CDR2 is FQGTGA. The CDR3 DNA sequence: TGTGCCAGCAGCTTAGGGACAGGGGTTGGATCGGGCGTCCTGACTTTC. Protein product: CASSLGTGVGSGVLTF.

This clone is a singleton in its sample. This chain links TRBV29-1 with TRBJ2-5; either TRBD1 or TRBD2 may supply D (6 bases each). The germline V and J ends were trimmed by 3 bases and 5 bases, with 13 bases remaining between them. CDR1 and CDR2 (germline): SQVTM, ANQGSEA. The length of the CDR3 is 13 residues. CDR3 in amino acids: CSVDGGLPETQYF. CDR3 nucleotides: TGCAGCGTTGATGGGGGGCTTCCGGAGACCCAGTACTTC.

The V gene is TRBV19, the J gene TRBJ2-1; maybe TRBD1 (6 bases). This CDR3 has 15 amino acids. The germline CDR1 and CDR2 sequences are LNHDA and SQIVND (reference sequence). The V end lost 7 bases, the J end lost 4 bases, and 17 bases lay between the germline ends. As DNA, the CDR3 is TGTGCCAGTAAGACCGGCAGGGGAGATTACAATGAGCAGTTCTTC. Protein: CASKTGRGDYNEQFF.

V usage is TRBV28 and J usage is TRBJ2-2; 8 bases align to TRBD2. The CDR3 spans 16 residues. V lost 3 bases, J lost 10 bases, and 13 bases stayed unmatched. CDR1 and CDR2 from the germline V gene are MDHEN and SYDVKM. This chain's CDR3 is CASSLGLGLSRLELFF. CDR3 DNA: TGTGCCAGCAGTTTGGGACTAGGTTTAAGTCGGCTGGAGCTGTTTTTT.

The V and J genes are TRBV6-5 and TRBJ2-7; possibly TRBD1 for D (5 bases). Germline values: CDR1 MNHEY, CDR2 SVGAGI. CDR3 length equals 14 residues. The V gene lost 2 bases and the J gene lost 7 bases, with 15 bases spanning the gap. CDR3 sequence: CASSYNSIAGEQYF. The CDR3 coding sequence is TGTGCCAGCAGTTACAACTCCATCGCAGGGGAGCAGTACTTC.

The V gene is TRBV19, the J gene TRBJ1-1; no reliable D call. In germline, CDR1 is LNHDA, CDR2 SQIVND (reference sequence). The CDR3 has 13 amino acids. With 6 bases removed from V and 3 bases from J, the gap between germline ends came to 11 bases. The CDR3 reads CASSSNADTEAFF. In DNA, the CDR3 is TGTGCCAGTAGCAGCAATGCGGACACTGAAGCTTTCTTT.